This T cell receptor beta chain was sequenced for a study of a mutant IDH1 vaccine in newly diagnosed glioma. At the level of the study: Week 35 held visit V12, while week 47 held visit V13.

The table lists this clone with a count of one. The antigen is undetermined. Time point in this sample: week 47, end of study. Doses comprised 300 ug of mutant IDH1 20-mer peptide each, plus topical imiquimod. Sequencing used immunoSEQ multiplex PCR; TCRdb keeps in-frame clones, though not all of them. The sample lists approximately 32,000 clones; around 90% were seen once. The germline V and J ends were trimmed by 8 bases and 0 bases, with 17 bases remaining between them. The CDR3 is 16 residues long. Looked up from germline, CDR1 is MGHDK and CDR2 is SYGVNS. This rearrangement joins TRBV25-1 to TRBJ1-5; D may be TRBD1 (6 bases). This receptor was identified in a man aged 40-50 years with glioma. Sequences were derived from PBMCs, sampled from a glioma patient whose treatment included an IDH1 peptide vaccine. The CDR3 DNA sequence: TGTGCCAGCCCCATACGGGGGCAAGGTAGCAATCAGCCCCAGCATTTT. Translating gives CASPIRGQGSNQPQHF.